This T cell receptor beta chain was profiled in a study of cytomegalovirus exposure and HLA in healthy donors. This CDR3 has 18 residues. In germline, CDR1 is MGHRA, CDR2 YSYEKL. The ends lost 1 base at V and 6 bases at J; junction bases unmatched: 13. The study ran its PCR with 60 Vbeta and 13 Jbeta primers. The repertoire was sequenced with immunoSEQ multiplex PCR; TCRdb's copy has only in-frame clones and lacks some. In all, the sample yields about 150,000 clones. Turning to this clone: Its antigen remains unknown.

Though probably carrying unrecorded immune exposures, donors were nominally healthy at sampling. General observations from the study: In a later analysis, HLA-associated beta chains showed higher expansion and lower generation probabilities than comparable chains. One variant, a missense change in DCLRE1C, was linked in a later analysis to TCR beta V- and J-gene trimming.

The J gene is TRBJ2-2, the V gene TRBV4-1; TRBD2 matches at 8 bases. The sample was PBMCs. The TCR sequence derives from a woman aged 45-60 years in good health and CMV-seronegative. Here the CDR3 DNA reads TGCGCCAGCAGCCAAGTGGTAATTCAGCGGGAGAGGCCCGGGGAGCTGTTTTTT. Its translation is CASSQVVIQRERPGELFF.